The present T cell receptor beta chain was sequenced within a study of cytomegalovirus exposure and HLA in healthy donors (dated by TCRdb to 2017 to 2019). For the study in its entirety: An earlier analysis of roughly 500 of the donors reported 276 Gb of sequence data and 90 million to 120 million unique TCR beta sequences obtained from some 170 million T cells. The study used immunosequencing to profile the T cell repertoires of hundreds of subjects and linked those repertoires to cytomegalovirus serostatus. Around 320 gigabases of sequencing data and approximately 84 million unique TCR sequences were included in an early release covering several hundred HLA-typed donors. Every discovery cohort repertoire had been produced on one sequencing platform. Typing coverage varied by locus: about 620-640 donors for A, B, C, DRB1 and DQB1; approximately 500 for DQA1; over 600 for DPA1; roughly 450 for DPB1. Of the roughly 430 genotyped donors, about 80% fell in the genetic ancestry cluster associated with self-reported Caucasian donors. To decide whether each TCR beta V gene segment behaved as functional or pseudogenic, an earlier analysis of some 600 of the donors relied on high-throughput TCR beta sequencing. To predict cytomegalovirus infection status, the study brought together high-throughput TCR immunosequencing, statistical association of individual TCRs with disease status, and machine learning. In a later analysis, previously published TCR beta repertoires from hundreds of donors were re-analyzed and high-resolution HLA genotyping was added so that TCR occurrence patterns could be studied. HLA typing covered class I and class II loci at four-digit resolution. In addition to the first cohort of about 650 subjects, a separate validation cohort of 100 to 150 different subjects was used. A later genetic analysis used genome-wide SNP genotypes for 398 of the 666 donors, treating that subset as a discovery cohort. Among roughly 370 genotyped donors of the cohort, an average of about 240,000 unique TCR beta nucleotide sequences were sequenced per donor, around 20% of them non-productive. The study was designed to test whether signatures of past pathogen exposure could be identified by cataloging public T cell receptors. Alongside the repertoire data, information on donor age, sex, ethnicity and CMV serostatus was compiled. Rather than using new phenotypic data, the later analysis identified candidate immune exposures from TCR beta sequences and from how often those sequences occurred across donors. Because of strong linkage in the cohort, five DR-DQ haplotypes were treated as single units for association and clustering. Overall study outcomes, separate from this receptor: The classifier was reported to diagnose cytomegalovirus status with high specificity and sensitivity in both the original cohort and the validation cohort. A later genetic analysis associated a missense DCLRE1C variant with V-gene and J-gene trimming of TCR beta chains, and an independent cohort replicated the association. Presence/absence analyses assumed roughly uniform sequencing depth across donors, an assumption that may not hold. Most CMV-associated TCR beta chains appeared to be HLA-restricted in a later analysis, and the HLA associations seemed to be driven largely by CMV exposure. The study listed approximately 160 TCR beta chains as associated with cytomegalovirus. The earlier analysis of about 600 of the donors excluded around 17 rarely observed V segments, including chromosome 9 orphons, because counts were too low. In a later analysis, TCR association rates were found to vary across HLA loci, with the most associated TCRs seen for DRB1 alleles and the fewest for HLA-C alleles. Immune exposure information for the cohort was limited to CMV serostatus. The cohort was sequenced for TCR beta chains only, and without alpha or paired-chain data the features that could be detected were limited. According to the authors, the approach could potentially be generalized to other disease states and immunological phenotypes. Some IMGT-functional V segments, including TRBV6-2 and TRBV6-3, could not be distinguished by the 87-base-pair reads and were therefore excluded. Because HLA typing was missing for some donors at each locus, association tests included only the typed subset. Correlated functional status among segregating V segments might reflect linkage disequilibrium, but an unknown experimental factor could not be ruled out. Compared with the approximately 600-donor mean, donors in an Asian-associated ancestry cluster had fewer N-insertions in productive TCRs, according to a later genetic analysis. When HLA alleles, especially DR and DQ, strongly co-occurred, attributing TCR associations to individual alleles was difficult. In a later analysis, several top co-occurrence clusters were reported to appear linked to parvovirus B19, influenza, CMV and Epstein-Barr virus. Specific HLA alleles were associated with 15,000 to 20,000 TCR beta sequences at a false discovery rate of 0.05 in a later analysis. In vitro tests confirmed that a few of the cytomegalovirus-associated TCR beta chains recognize cytomegalovirus antigens. Most TCR sequences were seen in very few donors, while some public TCRs were found in many individuals. A later analysis found that HLA-associated TCR beta chains were more clonally expanded and had lower generation probabilities than equally common non-associated chains. A cluster of highly shared sequence variants was judged likely to represent a technical artifact of the sequencing pipeline. In an earlier analysis of some 550 of the donors, most TCR beta V segments were observed in productive rearrangements about 87% or about 30% of the time, broadly matching IMGT annotations. A further reported finding was that TCR beta sequences accurately predicted the HLA-A and HLA-B alleles for most subjects in the first cohort.

CDR1 and CDR2 are read off the germline V gene as SNHLY and FYNNEI. The CDR3 numbers 15 residues from cysteine through phenylalanine. Only CDR3 DNA is held: 45 bases, read in frame from base 1. The germline V end is reduced by 7 bases and the J end by 4 bases; junction bases left unmatched: 10. Worth noting for this clone: Its antigen remains undetermined. No base quality values were provided; no much bigger clone lies one nucleotide off.

Library preparation employed the immunoSEQ multiplex PCR assay. For the multiplex PCR, a mixture combining 60 forward primers for TCR Vbeta segments and 13 reverse primers for TCR Jbeta segments was used. A multiplex PCR assay on genomic DNA amplified the CDR3 region of rearranged TCR beta genes. The amplified TCR beta libraries were sequenced on the Illumina HiSeq System as 87-base-pair reads. In the original analysis: A later analysis tallied 75 million to 85 million unique TCR beta chains across the 666 repertoires, and approximately 12 million of those chains were shared by two or more donors. To remove PCR and sequencing errors, raw reads were error-corrected and collapsed into unique sequences using a nearest-neighbor algorithm that merged closely related sequences. To assign V, D and J gene segments, CDR3 sequences were aligned to IMGT reference sequences. For a sequence to be retained, a match of at least six nucleotides to both a V gene segment and a J gene segment was required. Rearrangements were classified as productive when the CDR3 lacked stop codons and remained in frame with V and J, and all other rearrangements were classified as non-productive. Following IMGT convention, CDR3 was defined as the stretch from the second conserved V-encoded cysteine up to the conserved J-encoded phenylalanine. The earlier analysis of 587 of the donors excluded sequences that lacked an unambiguous match to a single V gene segment. An earlier analysis of some 500 of the donors classified V segments as functional when productive rearrangements were above 56.7% and as segregating when the standard deviation between donors was above 5%. A statistical classification framework was built for diagnosing cytomegalovirus status from the catalog of TCR beta chain sequences. V and J gene assignment, in a later analysis, came from comparing TCR nucleotide sequences with IMGT/GENE-DB human TR gene sequences. The TCRdist pipeline was used in a later analysis to assign CDR3 sequences and most-parsimonious VDJ recombination scenarios. A later analysis defined each TCR beta chain by its CDR3 amino acid sequence plus V-gene family, and excluded reads lacking a unique V-gene family. In a later analysis, a few hundred highly shared, low-generation-probability nucleotide sequences were removed to address suspected cross-contamination and a sequencing artifact. In a later analysis, a clonal expansion index was calculated for each public chain from normalized within-repertoire ranks of inferred template counts. A later analysis computed generation probabilities with a VDJ recombination model fitted to out-of-frame rearrangements, and checked the results against IGoR. In a later analysis, TCR-TCR, TCR-HLA and TCR-CMV co-occurrence was scored with hypergeometric tests, and a repertoire-size bias correction was applied to TCR pairs. False discovery rates were estimated in a later analysis by permuting HLA or CMV assignments 20 times. In a later analysis, co-occurring TCRs were grouped using DBSCAN, and TCRdist sequence similarity was added for clustering within HLA-allele-positive subsets. For co-occurrence clustering, repertoires with fewer than 30,000 or more than 120,000 public chains were excluded, along with about five repertoires with anomalous nucleotide sharing. TCRdb stores this immuneACCESS table with in-frame sequences only. Part of the clones is absent; in the studies checked, under half of the shortfall reflects unresolved V genes, and no reason is known for the rest. The V and J calls and clone size come from that table; D and trimming were worked out from the DNA. In all, the sample holds about 130,000 clones, and more than 8% of those were seen once. 1.8% of the sample belongs to the ten largest clones.

The cohort was made up of approximately 700 healthy bone marrow donors. All cohort members were sampled while nominally healthy, although unrecorded immune exposures were likely present. The donor was CMV seronegative and belonged to the group of 350 or so seronegative cohort members. A peripheral blood sample was collected from each donor, and TCR beta sequencing was performed on peripheral blood mononuclear cells. The Qiagen DNeasy Blood Extraction Kit was used to extract genomic DNA from the blood cell samples. Sequencing input: PBMCs. This clonotype was obtained from a man aged 50 to 60 in good health and CMV-seronegative. The chain is assembled from TRBV2 and TRBJ2-1; the central 7 bases match TRBD1. The CDR3 reads CASKVETGSYNEQFF. The DNA sequence is TGTGCCAGCAAAGTGGAGACAGGGTCTTACAATGAGCAGTTCTTC.